Listed here are 30 T cell receptor beta chains from one sample, sequenced in a study of cytomegalovirus exposure and HLA in healthy donors. PCR was performed using 60 Vbeta and 13 Jbeta primers. Clones were read by immunoSEQ multiplex PCR, and TCRdb kept only the in-frame ones, dropping some. The table includes approximately 150,000 clones, about 84% detected once. The material sequenced was PBMCs. The receptors were sampled from a male donor in good health and CMV-seronegative.

The chain combines TRBV6-6 with TRBJ2-1, with TRBD2 identical over 14 bases. This CDR3 comprises 16 residues. Germline V gives CDR1 MNHNY, CDR2 SVGAGI (reference sequence). Unmatched junction bases numbered 8, after V lost 5 bases and J lost 8 bases. CDR3 bases: TGTGCCAGCAGTCCAAAAGGGACTAGCGGGAGCTATGAGCAGTTCTTC. Translating gives CASSPKGTSGSYEQFF.

Only one count was recorded for this clone. The chain recombines TRBV27 with TRBJ2-5; D unresolved. V gave up 3 bases and J gave up 1 base, with 9 bases separating them. The germline gives CDR1 MNHEY, CDR2 SMNVEV (reference sequence). The CDR3 has 14 residues. The CDR3, as DNA: TGTGCCAGCAGTTTTTCTAGAACCCAAGAGACCCAGTACTTC. Translation: CASSFSRTQETQYF.

The chain joins TRBV4-2 to TRBJ2-7; tentative D call: TRBD1 (6 bases). Trimming took 0 bases from V and 9 from J, leaving 12 bases between them. Germline V gene data show CDR1 as LGHNA and CDR2 as YNFKEQ. This CDR3 comprises 13 residues. CDR3 protein: CASSQDRGSRQYF. The DNA for the CDR3 is TGTGCCAGCAGCCAAGATAGGGGGTCCCGGCAGTACTTC.

The chain combines TRBV11-2 with TRBJ2-7; maybe TRBD2 (7 bases). Trimming took off 1 base at V and 5 bases at J, with 12 bases between the two ends. This CDR3 comprises 14 residues. CDR1 SGHAT and CDR2 FQNNGV come from the germline V gene. The CDR3 sequence: CASSLGGGPDEQYF. The DNA for the CDR3 is TGTGCCAGCAGCTTAGGGGGGGGGCCTGACGAGCAGTACTTC.

The chain carries TRBV11-2 and TRBJ2-5; D possibly corresponds to TRBD1 (5 bases). Gene TRBJ2-7 matches the end of the DNA better, so the J call may be wrong. The CDR3 sequence is 15 residues long. Germline lookup yields CDR1 SGHAT and CDR2 FQNNGV. The DNA for the CDR3 is TGTGCCAGCAGCTTAGATCTTGGACATCGCTACGAGCAGTACTTC. Translated, it gives CASSLDLGHRYEQYF.

This clone was detected once. V is TRBV28 and J is TRBJ2-5; D is unresolved. The J call may be incorrect, as the DNA end agrees better with TRBJ2-7. The CDR3 totals 11 residues. CDR1 and CDR2 (germline): MDHEN, SYDVKM. CDR3 nucleotide sequence: TGTGCCAGCAGTTTAAACTACGAGCAGTACTTC. Its translation: CASSLNYEQYF.

The rearrangement joins TRBV29-1 to TRBJ1-2; D possibly corresponds to TRBD1 (6 bases). The CDR3 is made up of 14 amino acids. Trimming left V 5 bases short and J 6 bases short, with 19 bases between. Germline lookup yields CDR1 SQVTM and CDR2 ANQGSEA. CDR3 DNA sequence: TGCAGCGTTAGGGACACGGCCCGAGCAGATGGCTACACCTTC. Its translation: CSVRDTARADGYTF.

The genes are TRBV6-1 and TRBJ1-1; tentative D call: TRBD1 (6 bases). The germline gives CDR1 MNHNS, CDR2 SASEGT. Trimming pared 4 bases from V and 4 bases from J, leaving 13 bases between. The CDR3 consists of 14 residues. CDR3 DNA: TGTGCCAGCAGTGCAACAGGGTGGGGCACTGAAGCTTTCTTT. This gives the protein CASSATGWGTEAFF.

The chain links TRBV9 to TRBJ2-1; TRBD2 aligns across 8 bases. Trimming removed 3 bases from V and 4 bases from J; junction bases left unmatched: 9. CDR3 size: 16 residues. The germline CDR1 and CDR2 sequences are SGDLS and YYNGEE. In DNA form, the CDR3 reads TGTGCCAGCAGCGGTAGCGGGATCCGAAATTACAATGAGCAGTTCTTC. Encoded protein: CASSGSGIRNYNEQFF. The full variable domain, in which reference TRBV9 and TRBJ2-1 provide the parts outside the CDR3, is DSGVTQTPKHLITATGQRVTLRCSPRSGDLSVYWYQQSLDQGLQFLIQYYNGEERAKGNILERFSAQQFPDLHSELNLSSLELGDSALYFCASSGSGIRNYNEQFFGPGTRLTVL.

CDR3 coding DNA: TGTGCCAGCAGTTACAGCCACGGGGGAAATCAGCCCCAGCATTTT. Protein: CASSYSHGGNQPQHF. This chain joins TRBV6-5 and TRBJ1-5; D might be TRBD1 (5 bases). This CDR3 has 15 amino acids. The V end was cut by 2 bases, the J end by 4 bases, with 12 bases between. Germline V lookup: CDR1 MNHEY, CDR2 SVGAGI.

V and J are TRBV30 and TRBJ1-2; tentatively, D is TRBD1 (6 bases). This CDR3 spans 13 amino acids. V lost 4 bases and J 6 bases, leaving 15 bases between the germline ends. Germline CDR1 and CDR2: GTSNPN and SVGIG (reference sequence). CDR3 sequence: CAWMGRGVHGYTF. CDR3 in DNA: TGTGCCTGGATGGGCAGGGGCGTCCATGGCTACACCTTC.

The V and J genes are TRBV9 and TRBJ2-5; no definite D call. V was trimmed by 0 bases and J by 3 bases, leaving 9 bases between them. Germline V gene data show CDR1 as SGDLS and CDR2 as YYNGEE. This CDR3 has 14 residues. The CDR3 DNA reads TGTGCCAGCAGCGTAGTAGACTCAAAAGAGACCCAGTACTTC. Amino acids: CASSVVDSKETQYF.

This chain joins TRBV7-8 and TRBJ1-2; 7 nucleotides agree with TRBD1. CDR1 is SGHVS, CDR2 FQNEAQ, per germline. J gave up 0 bases and V 5 bases, and 6 bases lay outside the gene matches. The CDR3 is 15 residues long. Here the CDR3 reads CASSTSGTANYGYTF. In DNA form, the CDR3 reads TGTGCCAGCAGCACCTCCGGGACAGCTAACTATGGCTACACCTTC.

The chain is built from TRBV7-2 and TRBJ1-3; tentative D call: TRBD1 (5 bases). Trimming removed 5 bases from V and 4 bases from J, with 12 bases in between. The CDR3 runs to 14 residues. The V gene's germline CDR1 is SGHTA and CDR2 FQGNSA. CDR3 DNA sequence: TGTGCCAGCAGCCCAGACAGTGGAGGAAACACCATATATTTT. It encodes CASSPDSGGNTIYF.

The chain recombines TRBV28 with TRBJ1-5, with a weak D call TRBD1 (5 bases). CDR1 and CDR2 (germline): MDHEN, SYDVKM. The CDR3 covers 15 residues. Trimming removed 3 bases from V and 6 bases from J, with 15 bases in between. Here the CDR3 reads CASSFSSLGGQPQHF. The DNA for the CDR3 is TGTGCCAGCAGTTTCTCGTCTCTCGGGGGTCAGCCCCAGCATTTT.

This chain joins TRBV2 and TRBJ2-3, with 11 bases identical to TRBD2. With V trimmed by 10 bases and J by 3 bases, 12 bases remained unmatched. Germline CDR1 is SNHLY and CDR2 is FYNNEI. The CDR3 is 16 amino acids. This CDR3 reads CATEPLAGGPTDTQYF. CDR3 nucleotide sequence: TGTGCCACAGAGCCTTTAGCGGGGGGGCCAACAGATACGCAGTATTTT.

The chain couples TRBV6-1 to TRBJ2-2; 10 nucleotides match TRBD2. The CDR3 length is 15 residues. After removal of 6 bases from V and 6 bases from J, the junction contained 7 bases not matched to a gene. CDR1 MNHNS and CDR2 SASEGT come from the germline V gene. CDR3 sequence (DNA): TGTGCCAGCAGCCCCGGGACTAGCGTCTCCGGGGAGCTGTTTTTT. The encoded protein is CASSPGTSVSGELFF.

The V gene is TRBV11-2, the J gene TRBJ2-5; tentatively, D is TRBD2 (6 bases). The J call may be incorrect, as the DNA end agrees better with TRBJ2-7. The CDR3 runs to 17 residues. Germline V lookup: CDR1 SGHAT, CDR2 FQNNGV. As DNA, the CDR3 is TGTGCCAGCAGCTCCTTTGGGGCTGGGAGGATAGCCTACGAGCAGTACTTC. Protein product: CASSSFGAGRIAYEQYF.

The gene calls are TRBV18 and TRBJ2-5; 8 nucleotides line up with TRBD1. CDR3 length: 15 residues. V gave up 1 base and J gave up 4 bases; unmatched junction bases: 5. Germline CDR1 reads KGHSH; CDR2 reads LQKENI. Here the CDR3 DNA reads TGTGCCAGCTCACCACGACGACAGGGGACAGAGACCCAGTACTTC. It translates to CASSPRRQGTETQYF. The full variable domain, in which reference TRBV18 and TRBJ2-5 provide the parts outside the CDR3, is NAGVMQNPRHLVRRRGQEARLRCSPMKGHSHVYWYRQLPEEGLKFMVYLQKENIIDESGMPKERFSAEFPKEGPSILRIQQVVRGDSAAYFCASSPRRQGTETQYFGPGTRLLVL.

This clone was detected once. The chain links TRBV6-5 to TRBJ2-2, with TRBD1 matching 7 bases. This CDR3 is built from 14 residues. From germline, CDR1 is MNHEY and CDR2 SVGAGI. V trimming: 5 bases; J trimming: 3 bases; junction bases outside the gene matches: 3. The CDR3 protein is CASSDREHTGELFF. CDR3 DNA: TGTGCCAGCAGTGACAGGGAACACACCGGGGAGCTGTTTTTT.

This chain uses TRBV9 with TRBJ2-1; 8 positions agree with TRBD1. Germline V CDR1 and CDR2: SGDLS, YYNGEE. V shed 3 bases, J shed 0 bases, and the junction held 8 bases outside the gene matches. This CDR3 has 17 residues. In nucleotides, the CDR3 is TGTGCCAGCAGCGCAGGGACAGGCGACCACTCCTACAATGAGCAGTTCTTC. It specifies CASSAGTGDHSYNEQFF.

This chain connects TRBV27 to TRBJ2-1, with D perhaps matching TRBD2 (6 bases). V lost 6 bases and J lost 8, with 20 bases in between. Germline V gives CDR1 MNHEY, CDR2 SMNVEV (reference sequence). CDR3 length: 15 residues. This CDR3 reads CASSSEGLPGDEQFF. The CDR3 DNA reads as TGTGCCAGCAGCTCGGAGGGACTCCCTGGGGATGAGCAGTTCTTC.

This chain uses TRBV5-5 with TRBJ1-2; 7 bases are a match to TRBD1. The V and J ends lost 4 bases and 5 bases, in that order; junction bases with no gene match: 11. Per germline, CDR1 SGHKS and CDR2 YYEKEE (reference sequence). The CDR3 length is 15 residues. CDR3 residues: CASSQYLTGVYGYTF. CDR3 sequence (DNA): TGTGCCAGCAGCCAATATCTCACAGGGGTTTATGGCTACACCTTC. Variable domain in full (rest from reference TRBV5-5 and TRBJ1-2): DAGVTQSPTHLIKTRGQQVTLRCSPISGHKSVSWYQQVLGQGPQFIFQYYEKEERGRGNFPDRFSARQFPNYSSELNVNALLLGDSALYLCASSQYLTGVYGYTFGSGTRLTVV.

The chain recombines TRBV28 with TRBJ1-2; 8 positions agree with TRBD1. Germline V gives CDR1 MDHEN, CDR2 SYDVKM. The ends lost 4 bases at V and 4 bases at J; junction bases unmatched: 5. The CDR3 runs to 14 residues. CDR3 protein: CASSSRTGPYGYTF. CDR3 sequence (DNA): TGTGCCAGCAGTTCCCGGACAGGGCCCTATGGCTACACCTTC.

V gene TRBV5-4 combines with J gene TRBJ2-3, with TRBD1 identical over 11 bases. This CDR3 has 16 amino acids. Germline V CDR1 and CDR2: SGHNT, YYREEE (reference sequence). V gave up 2 bases and J gave up 3 bases; unmatched junction bases: 5. The CDR3 reads CASSFYGTGGTDTQYF. CDR3 nucleotide sequence: TGTGCCAGCAGCTTCTACGGGACAGGGGGGACAGATACGCAGTATTTT.

The chain carries TRBV7-8 and TRBJ1-2; D may be TRBD1 (5 bases). CDR3 length: 15 amino acids. Germline V gene sequence: CDR1 SGHVS, CDR2 FQNEAQ. V dropped 1 base and J dropped 5 bases, with 14 bases sitting between them. CDR3 nucleotides: TGTGCCAGCAGCTTAGAGGTCCGACAGACTTATGGCTACACCTTC. Its protein product is CASSLEVRQTYGYTF. The full variable domain, rest sourced from reference TRBV7-8 and TRBJ1-2, is GAGVSQSPRYKVAKRGQDVALRCDPISGHVSLFWYQQALGQGPEFLTYFQNEAQLDKSGLPSDRFFAERPEGSVSTLKIQRTQQEDSAVYLCASSLEVRQTYGYTFGSGTRLTVV.

The chain combines TRBV19 with TRBJ1-1, with no clear D. Trimming took off 3 bases at V and 0 bases at J, with 5 bases between the two ends. Germline-derived CDR1 and CDR2 are LNHDA and SQIVND (reference sequence). There are 13 residues in the CDR3. The CDR3: CASSINVNTEAFF. The CDR3 nucleotides read TGTGCCAGTAGTATTAATGTGAACACTGAAGCTTTCTTT.

The chain has TRBV6-6 and TRBJ2-7; 7 nucleotides align to TRBD1. CDR1 MNHNY and CDR2 SVGAGI come from the germline V gene (reference sequence). The J segment lost 3 bases and the V segment lost 2 bases, leaving 4 bases of the junction unmatched. The CDR3 is 14 residues long. The CDR3 region is CASSYGTEFYEQYF. For the CDR3, the DNA is TGTGCCAGCAGTTACGGGACAGAATTCTACGAGCAGTACTTC.

This rearrangement joins TRBV5-1 to TRBJ1-5, with TRBD1 identical over 8 bases. The V gene's germline CDR1 is SGHRS and CDR2 YFSETQ. CDR3 length equals 15 residues. V lost 3 bases, J lost 4 bases, and 6 bases stayed unmatched. The DNA for the CDR3 is TGCGCCAGCAGCTCCGGACAGGGTGGTAATCAGCCCCAGCATTTT. Translating it yields CASSSGQGGNQPQHF.

The chain is built from TRBV7-3 and TRBJ2-3, with TRBD2 matching 9 bases. In germline, CDR1 is SGHTA, CDR2 FQGTGA. Germline trimming cut 3 bases from V and 2 bases from J; bases unmatched to any gene: 6. The CDR3 consists of 16 residues. In DNA form, the CDR3 reads TGTGCCAGCAGCTTGTATCTAGCGGGGATCACAGATACGCAGTATTTT. It yields the protein CASSLYLAGITDTQYF.